This T cell receptor (beta chain) was profiled in a study of glioma-infiltrating T cells. The study, taken as a whole, reports: Only very few CDR3 sequences appeared in both tissue and blood.

The iRepertoire nested amplicon-rescue multiplex PCR amplified TCR alpha and beta CDR3s from RNA. TCRdb used MiXCR to reprocess the multiplex PCR reads, holding one entry per CDR3 protein. The table shows about 89,000 distinct CDR3 sequences, with 23% occurring only once. Trimming removed 4 bases from V and 7 bases from J; junction bases left unmatched: 9. This CDR3 spans 15 amino acids. Germline CDR1 MNHEY, CDR2 SVGEGT. This clonotype came up many times. Its antigen remains unidentified. This chain connects TRBV6-2 or TRBV6-3 to TRBJ2-5; 10 nucleotides align to TRBD2. The sequenced sample consisted of glioma tissue, nonneoplastic brain tissue, or PBMCs (not recorded which). This receptor was obtained from a human donor with low-grade glioma or glioblastoma, undergoing nonglioma brain surgery, or in good health (not recorded which). The CDR3 is CASSSGLAAGWTQYF. CDR3 sequence (DNA): TGTGCCAGCAGTTCCGGACTAGCGGCCGGGTGGACCCAGTACTTC.